These T cell receptor beta chains were read from a single sample in a study of CD8 T cells in Susac syndrome. TCRdb fed the immunoSEQ multiplex PCR reads into MiXCR, producing one record per CDR3 protein. The sample holds over 70,000 distinct CDR3 sequences, about 96% seen once. Sequenced input: CD8+ T cells from PBMCs. Receptors originate from a human donor with Susac syndrome. Each CDR3 is given with its conserved first and last residue. A D gene is named only where the DNA matches it firmly. For some rows the clone size is stated as once, few or many, or as a class when expanded; others skip it.

>TRBJ2-2|12|-|-|TRBV28
CASKVSTGELFF
TGTGCCAGCAAGGTGTCCACCGGGGAGCTGTTTTTT
>TRBJ1-1|17|TRBD1|-|TRBV6-1
CASSPGQGPRKSLRAFF
TGTGCCAGCAGCCCGGGACAGGGGCCGCGAAAGAGCCTGAGAGCTTTCTTT
>TRBJ1-6|15|-|-|TRBV20-1
CSARVAGRDNSPLHF
TGCAGTGCTAGAGTGGCGGGTAGGGATAATTCACCCCTCCACTTT
>TRBJ2-1|13|TRBD2|-|TRBV5-1
CASSLVGGTEQFF
TGCGCCAGCAGCTTGGTGGGGGGGACTGAGCAGTTCTTC
>TRBJ1-4|14|-|once|TRBV7-2
CASSAEYGEEKLFF
TGTGCCAGCAGCGCGGAATACGGGGAAGAAAAACTGTTTTTT
>TRBJ2-7|16|-|-|TRBV19
CASSRSQDTPSYEQYF
TGTGCCAGTAGTCGCAGCCAGGACACGCCATCCTACGAGCAGTACTTC
>TRBJ1-1|15|-|-|TRBV7-8
CASSLRGGANTEAFF
TGTGCCAGCAGCCTGAGGGGGGGGGCGAACACTGAAGCTTTCTTT
>TRBJ2-5|11|-|-|TRBV12-3/TRBV12-4
CASRTQETQYF
TGTGCCAGCAGAACCCAAGAGACCCAGTACTTC
>TRBJ1-1|10|-|-|TRBV29-1
CSVLLGEAFF
TGCAGCGTTCTGTTAGGGGAAGCTTTCTTT
>TRBJ2-3|16|-|-|TRBV30
CAWSGRRPRPPDTQYF
TGTGCCTGGAGTGGGCGGCGACCCCGCCCCCCAGATACGCAGTATTTT
>TRBJ1-1|14|-|-|TRBV7-9
CASSVALDAPEAFF
TGTGCCAGCAGCGTCGCCCTCGACGCTCCAGAAGCTTTCTTT
>TRBJ1-2|12|TRBD1|-|TRBV24-1
CATSEPGGGYTF
TGTGCCACCAGTGAGCCAGGGGGTGGCTACACCTTC
>TRBJ2-5|14|-|-|TRBV20-1
CSARDPGSRETQYF
TGCAGTGCTAGAGATCCGGGCTCCAGGGAGACCCAGTACTTC
>TRBJ2-5|12|-|-|TRBV3-1
CASSRQEETQYF
TGTGCCAGCAGCCGGCAGGAAGAGACCCAGTACTTC
>TRBJ1-1|15|TRBD1|-|TRBV5-1
CASIRETGVPTEAFF
TGCGCCAGCATAAGGGAGACAGGGGTTCCCACTGAAGCTTTCTTT
>TRBJ1-1|13|-|-|TRBV30
CAWSEGRDTEAFF
TGTGCCTGGAGTGAGGGCAGGGACACTGAAGCTTTCTTT
>TRBJ1-1|14|-|-|TRBV6-1
CASSDQDRNTEAFF
TGTGCCAGCAGCGATCAAGACAGGAACACTGAAGCTTTCTTT
>TRBJ1-4|15|-|-|TRBV7-9
CASSLLDGADEKLFF
TGTGCCAGCAGCTTACTCGATGGGGCAGACGAAAAACTGTTTTTT
>TRBJ2-5|16|TRBD2|-|TRBV5-4
CASSLVSGGLRETQYF
TGTGCCAGCAGCTTGGTTAGCGGGGGCCTCCGCGAGACCCAGTACTTC
>TRBJ1-2|12|-|-|TRBV20-1
CSSWSLGYGYTF
TGCAGCTCTTGGAGTTTGGGTTATGGCTACACCTTC
>TRBJ2-3|14|-|once|TRBV12-5
CASGLSTGKDTQYF
TGTGCTAGTGGTTTGTCCACAGGGAAAGATACGCAGTATTTT
>TRBJ1-1|15|TRBD1|-|TRBV12-3/TRBV12-4
CASSPYSGDRGEAFF
TGTGCCAGCAGCCCTTACTCGGGGGACAGGGGTGAAGCTTTCTTT
>TRBJ1-3|16|-|-|TRBV4-3
CASSQDRLRSGNTIYF
TGCGCCAGCAGCCAAGACAGGCTCCGCTCTGGAAACACCATATATTTT
>TRBJ1-2|16|-|-|TRBV21-1
CARRARGESPNYGYTF
TGTGCCAGACGAGCCCGGGGGGAAAGTCCTAACTATGGCTACACCTTC
>TRBJ2-1|17|TRBD1|-|TRBV15
CATSRGRGQGRDNEQFF
TGTGCCACCAGCAGAGGACGGGGACAGGGAAGGGACAATGAGCAGTTCTTC
>TRBJ1-6|15|-|-|TRBV12-3/TRBV12-4
CASSLQGIYNSPLHF
TGTGCCAGCAGTTTGCAAGGGATTTATAATTCACCCCTCCACTTT
>TRBJ2-4|12|TRBD2|-|TRBV25-1
CASRGGVDFQYF
TGTGCCAGCAGGGGAGGGGTGGACTTTCAGTACTTC
>TRBJ2-1|14|TRBD1|-|TRBV7-6
CASSFRGQHNEQFF
TGTGCCAGCAGCTTCAGGGGGCAGCACAATGAGCAGTTCTTC
>TRBJ1-6|14|-|-|TRBV9
CASTEAPLGSPLHF
TGTGCCAGCACCGAAGCTCCCTTGGGGTCACCCCTCCACTTT
>TRBJ1-1|13|-|-|TRBV30
CAWSKRGNTEAFF
TGTGCCTGGAGTAAAAGGGGGAACACTGAAGCTTTCTTT
>TRBJ1-1|14|-|-|TRBV5-1
CASSPRQDNTEAFF
TGCGCCAGCAGCCCCCGACAGGACAACACTGAAGCTTTCTTT
>TRBJ2-1|15|-|once|TRBV5-1
CASSQPPLRHSEQFF
TGCGCCAGCAGCCAGCCGCCCCTCCGACATAGTGAGCAGTTCTTC
>TRBJ1-2|14|-|-|TRBV20-1
CSASDWAGTGGYTF
TGCAGTGCTAGTGATTGGGCAGGGACTGGTGGCTACACCTTC
>TRBJ2-3|14|-|-|TRBV30
CAWTRGAGPDTQYF
TGTGCCTGGACGAGGGGGGCAGGGCCAGATACGCAGTATTTT
>TRBJ2-3|13|TRBD1|-|TRBV11-1
CASQGQSTDTQYF
TGTGCCAGCCAGGGACAGTCCACAGATACGCAGTATTTT
>TRBJ1-5|15|-|once|TRBV19
CASTVEWDSGQPQHF
TGTGCCAGTACCGTGGAGTGGGATAGTGGTCAGCCCCAGCATTTT
>TRBJ2-2|14|-|-|TRBV20-1
CSASSEAGTGELFF
TGCAGTGCTAGTTCCGAGGCTGGCACCGGGGAGCTGTTTTTT
>TRBJ1-1|14|-|-|TRBV29-1
CSVVAGRGDTEAFF
TGCAGCGTTGTCGCCGGTAGGGGGGACACTGAAGCTTTCTTT
>TRBJ1-5|15|-|-|TRBV6-5
CASRLTFTSNQPQHF
TGTGCCAGCAGATTGACATTCACAAGCAATCAGCCCCAGCATTTT
>TRBJ2-5|17|TRBD2|-|TRBV27
CASSSSPRGGRGETQYF
TGTGCCAGCAGTTCATCCCCTCGGGGAGGGAGAGGGGAGACCCAGTACTTC
>TRBJ2-7|21|-|-|TRBV12-3/TRBV12-4
CASSPSWGAGLTALSSYEQYF
TGTGCCAGCAGTCCTTCATGGGGGGCCGGTCTTACAGCCCTTAGCTCCTACGAGCAGTACTTC
>TRBJ1-5|14|-|-|TRBV3-1
CASSQGDVLQPQHF
TGTGCCAGCAGCCAAGGGGACGTCCTCCAGCCCCAGCATTTT